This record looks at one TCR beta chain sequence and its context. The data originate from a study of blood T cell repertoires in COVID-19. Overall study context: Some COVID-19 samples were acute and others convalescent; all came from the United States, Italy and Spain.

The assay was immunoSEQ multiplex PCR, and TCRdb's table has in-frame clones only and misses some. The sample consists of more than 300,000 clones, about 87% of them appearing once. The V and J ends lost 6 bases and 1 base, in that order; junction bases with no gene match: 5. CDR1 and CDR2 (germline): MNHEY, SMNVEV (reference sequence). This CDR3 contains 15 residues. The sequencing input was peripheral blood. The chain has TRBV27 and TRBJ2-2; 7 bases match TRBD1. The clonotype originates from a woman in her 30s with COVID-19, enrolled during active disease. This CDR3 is CASRRGQENTGELFF. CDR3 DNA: TGTGCCAGCAGACGTGGACAGGAGAACACCGGGGAGCTGTTTTTT.